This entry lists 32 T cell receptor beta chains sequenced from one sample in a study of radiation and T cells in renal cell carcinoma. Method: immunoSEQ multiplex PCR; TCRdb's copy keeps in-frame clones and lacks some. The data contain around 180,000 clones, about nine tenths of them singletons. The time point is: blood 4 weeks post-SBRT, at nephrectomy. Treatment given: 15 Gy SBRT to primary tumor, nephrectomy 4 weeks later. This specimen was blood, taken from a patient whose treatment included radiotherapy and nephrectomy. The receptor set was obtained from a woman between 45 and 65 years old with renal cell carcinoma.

The CDR3 spells CASSRARTDTQYF. CDR3 sequence (DNA): TGTGCCAGCAGTAGGGCCCGCACAGATACGCAGTATTTT. This chain connects TRBV6-5 to TRBJ2-3; D not resolved. Germline CDR1 and CDR2: MNHEY and SVGAGI. The V end lost 5 bases, the J end lost 1 base, and 7 bases lay between the germline ends. The CDR3 has 13 amino acids.

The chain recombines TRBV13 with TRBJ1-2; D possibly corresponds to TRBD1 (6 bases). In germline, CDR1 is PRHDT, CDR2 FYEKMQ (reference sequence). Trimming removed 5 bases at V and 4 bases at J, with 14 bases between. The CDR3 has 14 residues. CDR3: CASSPRGVGYGYTF. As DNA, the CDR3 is TGTGCCAGCAGCCCCAGGGGCGTCGGCTATGGCTACACCTTC.

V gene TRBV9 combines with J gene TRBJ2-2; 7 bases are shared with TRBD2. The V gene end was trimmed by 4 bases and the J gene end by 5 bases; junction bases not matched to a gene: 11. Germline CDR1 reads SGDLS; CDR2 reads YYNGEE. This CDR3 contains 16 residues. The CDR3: CASSSRTPAGTGELFF. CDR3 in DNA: TGTGCCAGCAGCTCCCGGACCCCAGCGGGGACCGGGGAGCTGTTTTTT.

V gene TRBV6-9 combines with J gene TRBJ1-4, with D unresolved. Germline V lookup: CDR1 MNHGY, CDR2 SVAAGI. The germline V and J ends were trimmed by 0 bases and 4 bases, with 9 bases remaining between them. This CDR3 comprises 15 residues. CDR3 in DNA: TGTGCCAGCAGTTATTCTGGTGAACTTAATGAAAAACTGTTTTTT. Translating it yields CASSYSGELNEKLFF.

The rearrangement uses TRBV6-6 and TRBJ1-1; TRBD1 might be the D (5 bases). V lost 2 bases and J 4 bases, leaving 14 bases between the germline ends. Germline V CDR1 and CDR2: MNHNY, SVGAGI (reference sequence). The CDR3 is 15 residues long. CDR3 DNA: TGTGCCAGCAGTTACGATGGGGGGGGAACCACTGAAGCTTTCTTT. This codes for CASSYDGGGTTEAFF.

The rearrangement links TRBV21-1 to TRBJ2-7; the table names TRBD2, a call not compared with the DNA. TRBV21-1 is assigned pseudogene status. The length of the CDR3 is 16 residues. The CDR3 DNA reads TGTGCCAGCTCCGCGGGGACGGGCGGACTTGTATACGAGCAGTACTTC. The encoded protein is CASSAGTGGLVYEQYF.

This chain's CDR3 is CASSKVSQGRGYEQYF. The DNA of the CDR3 is TGTGCCAGCAGCAAAGTCTCCCAGGGGAGGGGTTACGAGCAGTACTTC. The chain has TRBV21-1 and TRBJ2-7; whether TRBD2, the table's D call, matches the DNA was not checked. TRBV21-1 is a pseudogene locus. The CDR3 is 16 amino acids.

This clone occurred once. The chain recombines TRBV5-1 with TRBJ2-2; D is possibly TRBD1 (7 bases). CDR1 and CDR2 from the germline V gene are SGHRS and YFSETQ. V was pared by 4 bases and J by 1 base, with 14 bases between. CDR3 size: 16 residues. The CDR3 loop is CASSAQGGLNTGELFF. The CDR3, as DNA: TGCGCCAGCAGCGCCCAGGGGGGATTGAACACCGGGGAGCTGTTTTTT.

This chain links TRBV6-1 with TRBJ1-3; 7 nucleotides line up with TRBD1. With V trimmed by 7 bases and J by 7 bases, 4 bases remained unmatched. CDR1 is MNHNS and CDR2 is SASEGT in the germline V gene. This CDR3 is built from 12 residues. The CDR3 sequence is CASIGGWNTIYF. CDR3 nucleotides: TGTGCCAGCATAGGGGGCTGGAACACCATATATTTT.

CDR3 amino acids: CATSSGRHSNQPQHF. DNA of the CDR3: TGTGCCACCAGCAGCGGGAGGCATAGCAATCAGCCCCAGCATTTT. The chain employs TRBV15 and TRBJ1-5, with D unresolved. V gave up 3 bases and J gave up 0 bases, with 9 bases separating them. CDR3 length: 15 amino acids. Germline V gene sequence: CDR1 LNHNV, CDR2 YYDKDF (reference sequence).

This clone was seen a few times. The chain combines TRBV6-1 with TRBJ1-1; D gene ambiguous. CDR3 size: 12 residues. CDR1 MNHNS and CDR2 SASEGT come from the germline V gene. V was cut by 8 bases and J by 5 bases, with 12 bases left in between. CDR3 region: CASSGRATEAFF. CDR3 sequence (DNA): TGTGCCAGCTCTGGGCGGGCGACTGAAGCTTTCTTT.

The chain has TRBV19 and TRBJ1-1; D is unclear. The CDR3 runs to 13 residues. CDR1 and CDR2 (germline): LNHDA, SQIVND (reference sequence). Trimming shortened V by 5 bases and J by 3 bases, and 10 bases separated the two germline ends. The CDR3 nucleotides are TGTGCCAGTAGTTCCGACGGGGACACTGAAGCTTTCTTT. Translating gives CASSSDGDTEAFF.

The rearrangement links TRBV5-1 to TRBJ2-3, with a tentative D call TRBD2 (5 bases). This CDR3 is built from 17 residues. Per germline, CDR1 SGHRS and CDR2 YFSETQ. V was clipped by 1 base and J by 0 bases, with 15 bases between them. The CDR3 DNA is TGCGCCAGCAGCTTGAGCGGTTCTGGAACTAGCACAGATACGCAGTATTTT. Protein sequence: CASSLSGSGTSTDTQYF.

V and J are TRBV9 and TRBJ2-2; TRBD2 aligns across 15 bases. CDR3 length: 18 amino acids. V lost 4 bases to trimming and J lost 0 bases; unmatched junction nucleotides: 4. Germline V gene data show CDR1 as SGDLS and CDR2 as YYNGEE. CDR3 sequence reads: CASSPGLAGGANTGELFF. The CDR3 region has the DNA TGTGCCAGCAGCCCCGGACTAGCGGGGGGGGCGAACACCGGGGAGCTGTTTTTT.

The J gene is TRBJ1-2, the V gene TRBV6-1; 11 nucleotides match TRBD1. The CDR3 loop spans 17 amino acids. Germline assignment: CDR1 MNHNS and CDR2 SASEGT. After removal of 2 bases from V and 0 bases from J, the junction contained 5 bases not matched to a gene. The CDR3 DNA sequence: TGTGCCAGCAGTGAATGGACAGGGGGCATAGCTAACTATGGCTACACCTTC. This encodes CASSEWTGGIANYGYTF.

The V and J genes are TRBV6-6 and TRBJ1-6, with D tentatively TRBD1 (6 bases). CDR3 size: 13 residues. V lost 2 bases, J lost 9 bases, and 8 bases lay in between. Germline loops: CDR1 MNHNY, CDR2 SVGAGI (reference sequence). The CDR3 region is CASSYGQSSPLHF. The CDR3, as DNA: TGTGCCAGCAGTTACGGACAGAGTTCACCCCTCCACTTT.

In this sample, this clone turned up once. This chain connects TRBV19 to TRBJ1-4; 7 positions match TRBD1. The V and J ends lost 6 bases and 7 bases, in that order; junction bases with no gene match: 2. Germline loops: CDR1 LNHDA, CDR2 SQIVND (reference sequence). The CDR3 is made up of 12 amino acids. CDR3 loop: CASSDRVEKLFF. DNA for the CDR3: TGTGCCAGTAGCGACAGGGTTGAAAAACTGTTTTTT. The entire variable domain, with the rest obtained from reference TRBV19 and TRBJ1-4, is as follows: DGGITQSPKYLFRKEGQNVTLSCEQNLNHDAMYWYRQDPGQGLRLIYYSQIVNDFQKGDIAEGYSVSREKKESFPLTVTSAQKNPTAFYLCASSDRVEKLFFGSGTQLSVL.

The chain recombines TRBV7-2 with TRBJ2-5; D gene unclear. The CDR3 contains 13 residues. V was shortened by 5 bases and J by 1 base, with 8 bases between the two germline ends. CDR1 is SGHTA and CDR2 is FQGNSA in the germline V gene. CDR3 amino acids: CASSLFLQETQYF. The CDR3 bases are TGTGCCAGCAGCCTATTTCTCCAAGAGACCCAGTACTTC.

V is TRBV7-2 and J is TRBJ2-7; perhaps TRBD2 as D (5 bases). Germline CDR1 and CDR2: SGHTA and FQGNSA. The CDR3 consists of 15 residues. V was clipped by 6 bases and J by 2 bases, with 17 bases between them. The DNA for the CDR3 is TGTGCCAGCAGGGAGATGAGGGCCCCTACCTACGAGCAGTACTTC. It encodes CASREMRAPTYEQYF. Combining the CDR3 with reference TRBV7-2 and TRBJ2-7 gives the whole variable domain GAGVSQSPSNKVTEKGKDVELRCDPISGHTALYWYRQSLGQGLEFLIYFQGNSAPDKSGLPSDRFSAERTGGSVSTLTIQRTQQEDSAVYLCASREMRAPTYEQYFGPGTRLTVT.

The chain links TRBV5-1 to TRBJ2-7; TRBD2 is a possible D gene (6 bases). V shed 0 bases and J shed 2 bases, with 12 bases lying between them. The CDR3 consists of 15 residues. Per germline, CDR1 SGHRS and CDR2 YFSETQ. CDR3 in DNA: TGCGCCAGCAGCTTGGTGGGGGGAACTCCCTACGAGCAGTACTTC. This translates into CASSLVGGTPYEQYF.

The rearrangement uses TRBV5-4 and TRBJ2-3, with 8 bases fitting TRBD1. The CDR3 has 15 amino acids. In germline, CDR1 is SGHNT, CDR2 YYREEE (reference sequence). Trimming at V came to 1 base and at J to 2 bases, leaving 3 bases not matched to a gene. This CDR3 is CASSLRTGPTDTQYF. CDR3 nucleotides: TGTGCCAGCAGCTTGAGGACAGGGCCCACAGATACGCAGTATTTT.

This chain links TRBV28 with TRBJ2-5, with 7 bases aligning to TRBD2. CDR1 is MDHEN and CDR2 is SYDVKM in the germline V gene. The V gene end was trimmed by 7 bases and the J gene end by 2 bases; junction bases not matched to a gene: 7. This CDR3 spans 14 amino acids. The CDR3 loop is CASTVAGSQETQYF. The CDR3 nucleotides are TGTGCCAGCACCGTAGCGGGCTCTCAAGAGACCCAGTACTTC.

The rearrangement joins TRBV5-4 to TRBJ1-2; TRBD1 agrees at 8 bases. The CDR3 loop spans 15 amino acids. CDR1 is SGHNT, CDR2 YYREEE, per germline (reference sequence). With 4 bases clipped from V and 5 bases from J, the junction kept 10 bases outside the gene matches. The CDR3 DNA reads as TGTGCCAGCAGCCCGACAGGGGACCTTCTTTATGGCTACACCTTC. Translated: CASSPTGDLLYGYTF.

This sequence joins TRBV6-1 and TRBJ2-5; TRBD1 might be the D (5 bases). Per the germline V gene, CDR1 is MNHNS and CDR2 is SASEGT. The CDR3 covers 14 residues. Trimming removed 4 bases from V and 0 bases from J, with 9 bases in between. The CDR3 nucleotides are TGTGCCAGCAGTGTGGGGCAGGACCAAGAGACCCAGTACTTC. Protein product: CASSVGQDQETQYF.

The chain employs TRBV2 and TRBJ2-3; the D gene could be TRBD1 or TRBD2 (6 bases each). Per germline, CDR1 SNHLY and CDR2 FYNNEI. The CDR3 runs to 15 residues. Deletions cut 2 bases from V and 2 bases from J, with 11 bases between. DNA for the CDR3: TGTGCCAGCAGTGAATCCGGGGGCGACACAGATACGCAGTATTTT. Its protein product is CASSESGGDTDTQYF.

The CDR3: CASSPYDTSSGNTIYF. The CDR3, as DNA: TGTGCCAGCTCACCATACGACACCAGCTCTGGAAACACCATATATTTT. V usage is TRBV18 and J usage is TRBJ1-3; D ambiguous. Germline CDR1 and CDR2: KGHSH and LQKENI. CDR3 length: 16 residues. The V end lost 2 bases, the J end lost 0 bases, and 11 bases lay between the germline ends.

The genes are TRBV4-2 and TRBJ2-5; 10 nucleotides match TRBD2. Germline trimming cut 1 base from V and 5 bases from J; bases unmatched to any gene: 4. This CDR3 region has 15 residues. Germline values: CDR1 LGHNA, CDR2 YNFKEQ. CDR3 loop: CASSQVSGGRETQYF. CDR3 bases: TGTGCCAGCAGCCAAGTTAGCGGGGGGCGGGAGACCCAGTACTTC.

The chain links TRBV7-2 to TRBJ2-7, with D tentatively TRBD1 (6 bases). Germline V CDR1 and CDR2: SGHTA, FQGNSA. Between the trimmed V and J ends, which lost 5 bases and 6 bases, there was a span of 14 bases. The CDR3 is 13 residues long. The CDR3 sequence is CASSRNRDGEQYF. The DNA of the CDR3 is TGTGCCAGCAGCCGAAACAGGGATGGCGAGCAGTACTTC.

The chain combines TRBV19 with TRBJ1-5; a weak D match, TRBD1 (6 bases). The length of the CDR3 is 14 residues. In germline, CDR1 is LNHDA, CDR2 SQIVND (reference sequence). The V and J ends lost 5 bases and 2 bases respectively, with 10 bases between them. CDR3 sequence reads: CASSSRGGNQPQHF. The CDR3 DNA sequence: TGTGCCAGTAGTTCCAGGGGTGGCAATCAGCCCCAGCATTTT.

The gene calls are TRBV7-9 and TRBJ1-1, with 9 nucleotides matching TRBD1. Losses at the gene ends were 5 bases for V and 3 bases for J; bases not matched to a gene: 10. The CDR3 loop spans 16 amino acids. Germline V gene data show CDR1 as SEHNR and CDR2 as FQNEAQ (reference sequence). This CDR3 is CASSPPRQGDHTEAFF. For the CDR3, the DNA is TGTGCCAGCAGCCCTCCACGACAGGGGGATCACACTGAAGCTTTCTTT.

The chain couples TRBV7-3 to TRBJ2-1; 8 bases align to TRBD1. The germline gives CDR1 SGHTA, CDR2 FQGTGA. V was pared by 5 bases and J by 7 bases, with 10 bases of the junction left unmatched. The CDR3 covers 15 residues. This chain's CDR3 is CASSPGQGGFNEQFF. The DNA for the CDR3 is TGTGCCAGCAGCCCAGGACAGGGCGGTTTTAATGAGCAGTTCTTC.

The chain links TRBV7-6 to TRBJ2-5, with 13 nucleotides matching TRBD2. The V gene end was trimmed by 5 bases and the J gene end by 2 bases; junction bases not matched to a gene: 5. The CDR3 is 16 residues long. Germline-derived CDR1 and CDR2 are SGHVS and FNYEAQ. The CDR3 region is CASSARLAGGQETQYF. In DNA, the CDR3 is TGTGCCAGCAGCGCCCGACTAGCGGGGGGACAAGAGACCCAGTACTTC. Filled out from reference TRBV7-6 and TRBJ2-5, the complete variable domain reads GAGVSQSPRYKVTKRGQDVALRCDPISGHVSLYWYRQALGQGPEFLTYFNYEAQQDKSGLPNDRFSAERPEGSISTLTIQRTEQRDSAMYRCASSARLAGGQETQYFGPGTRLLVL.